What follows are 27 T cell receptor beta chains derived from one specimen sequenced in a study of beta chain features in type 1 diabetes. Every isolated RNA sample was fully reverse transcribed, so sequencing captured expressed TCRB transcripts. Sequencing was performed with immunoSEQ multiplex PCR; in TCRdb, only in-frame clones are kept and a portion is missing. The table shows 15,000 to 20,000 clones, with over 45% occurring only once. The specimen was stem cell memory CD4+ T cells from blood. These receptors came from a woman between 18 and 30 years old in good health.

This clone was detected only once. This chain links TRBV2 with TRBJ2-1; D may be TRBD2 (6 bases). The CDR3 covers 13 residues. Per the germline V gene, CDR1 is SNHLY and CDR2 is FYNNEI. V lost 10 bases, J lost 6 bases, and 16 bases lay in between. CDR3: CAIGRSPFNEQFF. The DNA of the CDR3 is TGTGCCATAGGGAGGTCCCCGTTCAATGAGCAGTTCTTC.

This chain links TRBV7-2 with TRBJ2-5, with D hard to call. Germline V gene sequence: CDR1 SGHTA, CDR2 FQGNSA. V was trimmed by 5 bases and J by 7 bases, leaving 14 bases between them. The CDR3 has 13 amino acids. The CDR3 is CASSPSPSRTQYF. The CDR3 nucleotides are TGTGCCAGCAGCCCGTCCCCCTCTAGGACCCAGTACTTC.

In this sample, this clone turned up a few times. The V gene is TRBV6-1, the J gene TRBJ2-5; tentatively, D is TRBD1 (5 bases). The V end was cut by 0 bases, the J end by 5 bases, with 13 bases between. Looked up from germline, CDR1 is MNHNS and CDR2 is SASEGT. This CDR3 is 15 amino acids long. This CDR3 reads CASSEANPGIETQYF. The CDR3 DNA is TGTGCCAGCAGTGAAGCCAACCCAGGGATTGAGACCCAGTACTTC.

This rearrangement joins TRBV19 to TRBJ1-6; D gene uncertain. This CDR3 has 14 residues. V dropped 4 bases and J dropped 7 bases, with 11 bases sitting between them. The germline gives CDR1 LNHDA, CDR2 SQIVND (reference sequence). CDR3 residues: CASSTTGGNSPLHF. The CDR3 bases are TGTGCCAGTAGTACCACCGGCGGAAATTCACCCCTCCACTTT.

A single count supports this clone. V is TRBV11-2 and J is TRBJ1-1, with 8 bases identical to TRBD1. CDR3 length: 14 amino acids. Germline V lookup: CDR1 SGHAT, CDR2 FQNNGV. The V segment lost 5 bases and the J segment 4 bases; nucleotides outside the gene matches: 6. The CDR3 is CASSDRTGTTEAFF. The CDR3 DNA reads TGTGCCAGCAGCGACCGGACAGGGACCACTGAAGCTTTCTTT.

The chain couples TRBV5-1 to TRBJ2-7, with D possibly being TRBD1 (5 bases). Trimming removed 3 bases from V and 13 bases from J, with 20 bases in between. Per the germline V gene, CDR1 is SGHRS and CDR2 is YFSETQ. This CDR3 is 13 amino acids long. CDR3 loop: CASSWGQGRQEYF. CDR3 sequence (DNA): TGCGCCAGCAGCTGGGGCCAGGGAAGGCAGGAATACTTC.

The chain employs TRBV7-8 and TRBJ2-7; D uncertain. The germline CDR1 and CDR2 sequences are SGHVS and FQNEAQ. The CDR3 spans 18 residues. Trimming removed 1 base at V and 0 bases at J, with 19 bases between. This CDR3 is CASSLEFDGDPSSYEQYF. The CDR3 nucleotides are TGTGCCAGCAGCTTAGAGTTCGACGGAGATCCCAGCTCCTACGAGCAGTACTTC.

V is TRBV5-1 and J is TRBJ1-2; TRBD1 might be the D (5 bases). The V gene's germline CDR1 is SGHRS and CDR2 YFSETQ. The CDR3 loop spans 13 amino acids. The ends were cut back, 4 bases at V and 5 bases at J, with 12 bases in the middle. The CDR3 DNA is TGCGCCAGCAGCCCCGATGGGGCGTATGGCTACACCTTC. Protein: CASSPDGAYGYTF.

The V gene is TRBV9, the J gene TRBJ2-2; D perhaps matches TRBD1 (5 bases). V was clipped by 2 bases and J by 2 bases, with 13 bases between them. The CDR3 is made up of 16 amino acids. Germline V gives CDR1 SGDLS, CDR2 YYNGEE. DNA of the CDR3: TGTGCCAGCAGCGTGGGTCCAGGGTCTAACACCGGGGAGCTGTTTTTT. It translates to CASSVGPGSNTGELFF.

This clone came up a few times. J is TRBJ1-2 and V is TRBV29-1; D remains unclear. The CDR3 consists of 12 residues. The V end was cut by 2 bases, the J end by 7 bases, with 11 bases between. CDR1 and CDR2 from the germline V gene are SQVTM and ANQGSEA. The CDR3 nucleotides read TGCAGCGTTGAAAGAGGGTACGGTGGCTACACCTTC. Its translation: CSVERGYGGYTF.

In regard to this clone: The same CDR3 is also encoded by other DNA sequences in this sample. V and J are TRBV23-1 and TRBJ2-1; 14 bases are shared with TRBD2. TRBV23-1 has ORF status, its function being uncertain. The CDR3 sequence is 20 residues long. The V gene end was trimmed by 3 bases and the J gene end by 0 bases; junction bases not matched to a gene: 10. The CDR3 is CASSHHGLAGGPISYNEQFF. The CDR3 nucleotides are TGCGCCAGCAGTCATCACGGACTAGCGGGAGGACCGATCTCCTACAATGAGCAGTTCTTC.

This clone appeared a few times. The rearrangement uses TRBV7-3 and TRBJ2-5; D gene uncertain. This CDR3 has 11 amino acids. Germline V gene lookup returns CDR1 SGHTA and CDR2 FQGTGA. V lost 7 bases and J 1 base, leaving 4 bases between the germline ends. The CDR3 here is CASTLQETQYF. DNA for the CDR3: TGTGCCAGCACCCTCCAAGAGACCCAGTACTTC.

The chain is built from TRBV5-4 and TRBJ2-7; 9 bases match TRBD2. The CDR3 spans 14 residues. Germline loops: CDR1 SGHNT, CDR2 YYREEE (reference sequence). The ends lost 4 bases at V and 9 bases at J; junction bases unmatched: 11. The CDR3 region is CASSRWTSDPGQYF. The CDR3 DNA sequence: TGTGCCAGCAGCCGTTGGACTAGCGATCCCGGGCAGTACTTC.

The chain is built from TRBV21-1 and TRBJ1-4; TRBD1, the table's D call, was not compared with the DNA. TRBV21-1 is designated a pseudogene. The CDR3 spans 18 residues. Here the CDR3 DNA reads TGTGCCAGCAGCAAAGGGGACAGGGATACTATGGAAAGGGAAAAACTGTTTTTT. This sequence encodes CASSKGDRDTMEREKLFF.

This clone was seen a handful of times. The gene calls are TRBV7-9 and TRBJ1-1; 7 bases map to TRBD1. There are 14 residues in the CDR3. V lost 5 bases, J lost 5 bases, and 8 bases stayed unmatched. CDR1 and CDR2 (germline): SEHNR, FQNEAQ (reference sequence). For the CDR3, the DNA is TGTGCCAGCAGCCCATCAACAGGGGAAACTGAAGCTTTCTTT. This sequence encodes CASSPSTGETEAFF.

The chain joins TRBV5-1 to TRBJ2-3, with 7 positions matching TRBD1. V dropped 4 bases and J dropped 0; count of bases not matched to a gene: 17. CDR3 length equals 19 residues. CDR1 SGHRS and CDR2 YFSETQ come from the germline V gene. The CDR3 sequence is CASSGGTGVPGTSTDTQYF. Written as DNA, the CDR3 is TGCGCCAGCAGCGGGGGAACAGGGGTCCCTGGTACTAGCACAGATACGCAGTATTTT. Full variable domain (missing parts from reference TRBV5-1 and TRBJ2-3): KAGVTQTPRYLIKTRGQQVTLSCSPISGHRSVSWYQQTPGQGLQFLFEYFSETQRNKGNFPGRFSGRQFSNSRSEMNVSTLELGDSALYLCASSGGTGVPGTSTDTQYFGPGTRLTVL.

This rearrangement joins TRBV30 to TRBJ2-5; D unresolved. This CDR3 spans 13 amino acids. Germline CDR1 reads GTSNPN; CDR2 reads SVGIG (reference sequence). V lost 2 bases, J lost 5 bases, and 12 bases lay in between. The CDR3 spells CAWSFGFGETQYF. CDR3 nucleotides: TGTGCCTGGAGTTTCGGGTTTGGGGAGACCCAGTACTTC.

This clone was recorded once. V usage is TRBV7-8 and J usage is TRBJ1-3; 9 nucleotides line up with TRBD1. The germline CDR1 and CDR2 sequences are SGHVS and FQNEAQ. The CDR3 loop spans 15 amino acids. The J segment lost 2 bases and the V segment lost 4 bases, leaving 3 bases of the junction unmatched. The CDR3 DNA reads as TGTGCCAGCAGCTCCGGGACAGGGACTGGAAACACCATATATTTT. This translates into CASSSGTGTGNTIYF.

This chain connects TRBV6-6 to TRBJ2-7; perhaps TRBD1 as D (6 bases). This CDR3 is built from 13 residues. Germline V gene sequence: CDR1 MNHNY, CDR2 SVGAGI (reference sequence). Trimming took off 10 bases at V and 1 base at J, with 14 bases between the two ends. The CDR3, as DNA: TGTGCCATATCCGACAGGACGTCCTACGAGCAGTACTTC. Amino acid sequence: CAISDRTSYEQYF.

There are a few counts of this clone. In nucleotides, the CDR3 is TGTGCCAGCACCAATCCCCGGGGTTCTGGGGCCAACGTCCTGACTTTC. This codes for CASTNPRGSGANVLTF. The rearrangement joins TRBV7-3 to TRBJ2-6; D may be TRBD2 (5 bases). In germline, CDR1 is SGHTA, CDR2 FQGTGA. This CDR3 is 16 amino acids long. V was trimmed by 7 bases and J by 1 base, leaving 14 bases between them. Together with reference TRBV7-3 and TRBJ2-6, the CDR3 gives the full variable domain: GAGVSQTPSNKVTEKGKYVELRCDPISGHTALYWYRQSLGQGPEFLIYFQGTGAADDSGLPNDRFFAVRPEGSVSTLKIQRTERGDSAVYLCASTNPRGSGANVLTFGAGSRLTVL.

The chain has TRBV7-8 and TRBJ1-5; 7 bases line up with TRBD1. Trimming cost V 1 base and J 5 bases; bases outside gene matches: 5. Germline-derived CDR1 and CDR2 are SGHVS and FQNEAQ. This CDR3 has 15 residues. The CDR3 protein is CASSLGLTGHQPQHF. The CDR3 DNA reads TGTGCCAGCAGCTTAGGCCTGACAGGGCATCAGCCCCAGCATTTT.

This clone showed up just a few times. This chain uses TRBV5-1 with TRBJ1-4; weak D call: TRBD1 (5 bases). CDR1 is SGHRS, CDR2 YFSETQ, per germline. This CDR3 contains 14 residues. V lost 2 bases to trimming and J lost 5 bases, with 10 bases between them. The CDR3 protein is CASSLGRTNEKLFF. The CDR3 DNA sequence: TGCGCCAGCAGCTTAGGACGGACAAATGAAAAACTGTTTTTT.

A single count supports this clone. The rearrangement joins TRBV27 to TRBJ1-5; D may be TRBD1 (5 bases). The V gene lost 5 bases and the J gene lost 5 bases, with 22 bases spanning the gap. From germline, CDR1 is MNHEY and CDR2 SMNVEV (reference sequence). This CDR3 is built from 17 residues. The CDR3 protein is CASSPSLGIGGDQPQHF. The DNA of the CDR3 is TGTGCCAGCAGTCCCAGCCTGGGGATAGGAGGGGATCAGCCCCAGCATTTT.

The CDR3: CASGSQGGNSPLHF. The CDR3 region has the DNA TGTGCCAGCGGGTCACAGGGCGGGAATTCACCCCTCCACTTT. The V gene is TRBV9, the J gene TRBJ1-6; tentative D call: TRBD1 (6 bases). Germline assignment: CDR1 SGDLS and CDR2 YYNGEE. The V end was cut by 7 bases, the J end by 7 bases, with 15 bases between. The CDR3 loop spans 14 amino acids.

CDR3 region: CASREDRALGYGYTF. In DNA, the CDR3 is TGTGCCAGCAGGGAGGACAGGGCCCTCGGGTATGGCTACACCTTC. The rearrangement joins TRBV6-1 to TRBJ1-2; 8 bases are a match to TRBD1. V shed 6 bases and J 5 bases; nucleotides not matched to a gene: 11. The CDR3 loop spans 15 amino acids. In germline, CDR1 is MNHNS, CDR2 SASEGT.

This clone came up once. This chain joins TRBV7-9 and TRBJ2-6, with TRBD1 as a possible D gene (5 bases). From germline, CDR1 is SEHNR and CDR2 FQNEAQ (reference sequence). This CDR3 has 16 amino acids. The ends were cut back, 1 base at V and 3 bases at J, with 10 bases in the middle. This CDR3 reads CASSLVGAGGANVLTF. The CDR3 region has the DNA TGTGCCAGCAGCTTAGTAGGGGCCGGTGGGGCCAACGTCCTGACTTTC.

This clone showed up just a few times. The J gene is TRBJ2-7, the V gene TRBV10-1; 9 bases line up with TRBD1. The germline V gene encodes CDR1 WNHNN and CDR2 SYGVQD (reference sequence). J gave up 6 bases and V 0 bases, and 3 bases lay outside the gene matches. The CDR3 has 14 residues. CDR3 sequence: CASSESGQGSEQYF. In DNA form, the CDR3 reads TGCGCCAGCAGTGAGTCGGGACAGGGCAGCGAGCAGTACTTC.